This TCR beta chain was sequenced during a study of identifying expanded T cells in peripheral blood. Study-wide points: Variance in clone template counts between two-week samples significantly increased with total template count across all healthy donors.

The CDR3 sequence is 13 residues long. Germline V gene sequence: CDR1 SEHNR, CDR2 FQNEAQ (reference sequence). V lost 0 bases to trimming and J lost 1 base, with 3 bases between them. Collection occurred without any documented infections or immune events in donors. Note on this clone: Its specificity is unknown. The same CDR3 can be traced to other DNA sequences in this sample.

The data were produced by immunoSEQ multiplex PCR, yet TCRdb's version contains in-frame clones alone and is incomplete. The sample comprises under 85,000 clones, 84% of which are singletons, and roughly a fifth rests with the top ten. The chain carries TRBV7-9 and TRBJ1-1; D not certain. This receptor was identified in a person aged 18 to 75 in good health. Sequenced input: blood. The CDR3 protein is CASSLAGNTEAFF. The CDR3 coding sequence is TGTGCCAGCAGCTTAGCGGGGAACACTGAAGCTTTCTTT.